This T cell receptor beta chain was identified during a study of T cell responses to AZD1222 COVID-19 vaccine. To note about this clone: Its antigen is unknown.

The study, taken as a whole, reports: White British people made up most donors, females outnumbered males, and clonal diversity was possibly underestimated. Spike-wide coverage was observed for vaccine-associated CD4 TCRs, with dominant responses at 160-218 and 743-854. Nearly half of spike-specific TCRs reportedly target variant regions that are unmutated in the B.1.351 and B.1.1.7 variants.

Assay: immunoSEQ multiplex PCR; the TCRdb copy retains only in-frame clones and omits some. The sample contains approximately 90,000 clones, around 90% of which appear only once. This sample comprised peripheral blood, obtained on day 0 of AZD1222 vaccination. This clonotype originated in an adult in good health.

The CDR3 protein is CASSYEDGSSYEQYF. CDR3 bases: TGTGCCAGCAGTTACGAGGACGGTAGCTCCTACGAGCAGTACTTC. The V gene is TRBV6-5, the J gene TRBJ2-7, with D hard to call. The CDR3 is made up of 15 amino acids. V was shortened by 2 bases and J by 0 bases, with 11 bases between the two germline ends. Germline CDR1 is MNHEY and CDR2 is SVGAGI.